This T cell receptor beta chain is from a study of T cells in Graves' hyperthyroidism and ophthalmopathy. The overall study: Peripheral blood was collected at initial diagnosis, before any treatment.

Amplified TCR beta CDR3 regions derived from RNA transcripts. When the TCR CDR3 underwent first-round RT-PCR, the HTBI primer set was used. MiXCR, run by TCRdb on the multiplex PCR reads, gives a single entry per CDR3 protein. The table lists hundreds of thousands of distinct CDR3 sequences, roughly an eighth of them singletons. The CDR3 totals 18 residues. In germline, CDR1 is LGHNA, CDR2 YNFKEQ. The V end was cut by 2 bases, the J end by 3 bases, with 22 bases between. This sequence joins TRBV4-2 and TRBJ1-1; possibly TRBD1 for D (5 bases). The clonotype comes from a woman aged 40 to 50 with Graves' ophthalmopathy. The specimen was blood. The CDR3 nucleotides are TGTGCCAGCAGCCAACTTACTCAGAGGGTAGGAGGGGACACTGAAGCTTTCTTT. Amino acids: CASSQLTQRVGGDTEAFF.